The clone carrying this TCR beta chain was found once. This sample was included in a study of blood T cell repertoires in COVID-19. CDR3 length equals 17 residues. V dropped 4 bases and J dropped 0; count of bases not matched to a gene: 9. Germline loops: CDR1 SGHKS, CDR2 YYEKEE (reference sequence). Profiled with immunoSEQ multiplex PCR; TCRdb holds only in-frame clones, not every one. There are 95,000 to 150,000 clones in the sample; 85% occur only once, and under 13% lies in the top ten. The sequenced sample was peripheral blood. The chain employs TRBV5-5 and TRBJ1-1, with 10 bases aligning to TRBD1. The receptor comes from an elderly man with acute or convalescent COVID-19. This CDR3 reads CASSKPGQGTLNTEAFF. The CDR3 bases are TGTGCCAGCAGCAAACCGGGACAGGGGACCCTGAACACTGAAGCTTTCTTT.